These T cell receptor beta chains were read from a single sample in a study of blood T cell repertoires in COVID-19. Assay used: immunoSEQ multiplex PCR; TCRdb lists only in-frame clones, some missing. The table records 40,000 to 50,000 clones, around 90% of them present only once. The sequenced sample was peripheral blood. These receptors originate from a man aged 45-65 years with active COVID-19. Each CDR3 is given with its conserved first and last residue. D genes are given only for firm matches. Only some rows state a clone size, as once, few, many or a class for expanded clones.

D | J | V | size | DNA | CDR3
TRBD1 | TRBJ2-7 | TRBV4-1 | . | TGCGCCAGCAGCCAAGCTCCCGGGACAGCCTACGAGCAGTACTTC | CASSQAPGTAYEQYF
TRBD2 | TRBJ2-1 | TRBV7-2 | . | TGTGCCAGCAGCTCGAGGACTAGCGGGAGGGGTTACAATGAGCAGTTCTTC | CASSSRTSGRGYNEQFF
TRBD1 | TRBJ1-1 | TRBV29-1 | . | TGCAGCGACGGTACAGGGGTCACTGAAGCTTTCTTT | CSDGTGVTEAFF
TRBD1 | TRBJ1-4 | TRBV7-9 | . | TGTGCCAGCAGCATCGGGACAGCTTTTAATGAAAAACTGTTTTTT | CASSIGTAFNEKLFF
. | TRBJ1-1 | TRBV4-2 | . | TGTGCCAGCAGCGTCCCCACAGGGAACACTGAAGCTTTCTTT | CASSVPTGNTEAFF
. | TRBJ2-4 | TRBV14 | once | TGTGCCAGCAGCCAGTTCTCCGAAAACATTCAGTACTTC | CASSQFSENIQYF
. | TRBJ1-1 | TRBV5-1 | once | TGCGCCAGTAAACACGAAACATCGAACACTGAAGCTTTCTTT | CASKHETSNTEAFF
TRBD2 | TRBJ2-1 | TRBV5-1 | . | TGCGCCAGCAGCTTGGATAGCGGGACTTTCTACAATGAGCAGTTCTTC | CASSLDSGTFYNEQFF
. | TRBJ1-1 | TRBV5-1 | . | TGCGCCAGCAGCCTCCGGGGAACAACAAACACTGAAGCTTTCTTT | CASSLRGTTNTEAFF
. | TRBJ2-3 | TRBV19 | . | TGTGCCAGTACTACAGGGAGCGCAGATACGCAGTATTTT | CASTTGSADTQYF
. | TRBJ1-5 | TRBV5-1 | few | TGCGCCAGCAGCTTGGTGTCAGGGGAGACTCAGCCCCAGCATTTT | CASSLVSGETQPQHF
TRBD2 | TRBJ2-3 | TRBV15 | . | TGTGCCACCAGCAGAAAAGCGGGAGGGCCCACAGATACGCAGTATTTT | CATSRKAGGPTDTQYF
TRBD2 | TRBJ2-5 | TRBV3-1/TRBV3-2 | . | TGTGCCAGCAGACCTATAGCGGGAGTGGCAGAGACCCAGTACTTC | CASRPIAGVAETQYF
. | TRBJ2-5 | TRBV10-3 | . | TGTGCCATCAGTGACCCGGAAGAGACCCAGTACTTC | CAISDPEETQYF
. | TRBJ2-2 | TRBV11-2 | . | TGTGCCAGCAGATCCCGGGACTCTAACACCGGGGAGCTGTTTTTT | CASRSRDSNTGELFF
TRBD1 | TRBJ2-2 | TRBV4-3 | . | TGCGCCAGCAGCCAAGAAAGGGGGCTAGGCGGGGAGCTGTTTTTT | CASSQERGLGGELFF
TRBD1 | TRBJ1-2 | TRBV6-2/TRBV6-3 | . | TGTGCCAGCAGTTACGACGGACAGGGTTCTGGCTACACCTTC | CASSYDGQGSGYTF
TRBD2 | TRBJ2-5 | TRBV2 | . | TGTGCCAGCAGCCAGAACGCCGGGACTAGCGTTCAAGAGACCCAGTACTTC | CASSQNAGTSVQETQYF
. | TRBJ1-5 | TRBV2 | . | TGTGCCAGCAGTGATTGGGGGCTGAGCAATCAGCCCCAGCATTTT | CASSDWGLSNQPQHF
TRBD2 | TRBJ2-7 | TRBV29-1 | once | TGCAGCGTACTAGCGGGAGTTTCCTACGAGCAGTACTTC | CSVLAGVSYEQYF
. | TRBJ2-4 | TRBV6-1 | . | TGTGCCAGCAGTGAAGGGCTAGCCAAAAACATTCAGTACTTC | CASSEGLAKNIQYF
TRBD1 | TRBJ2-5 | TRBV29-1 | . | TGCAGCGTCGCTCCAACAGGGGACCCTCAAGAGACCCAGTACTTC | CSVAPTGDPQETQYF
. | TRBJ1-1 | TRBV7-9 | . | TGTGCCAGCAGCTTGCGGGCAGGTTCCGGTCGAGCTTTCTTT | CASSLRAGSGRAFF
TRBD2 | TRBJ2-1 | TRBV25-1 | once | TGTGCCAGCAGTGAAGGAAGCGGGGCTCTCTACAATGAGCAGTTCTTC | CASSEGSGALYNEQFF
. | TRBJ1-6 | TRBV14 | once | TGTGCCAGCAGCCGCACTTTTAGCGCTTCACCCCTCCACTTT | CASSRTFSASPLHF
TRBD2 | TRBJ2-7 | TRBV2 | . | TGTGCCAGCAGTGAATTTGGGGGAGGGAACGAGCAGTACTTC | CASSEFGGGNEQYF
. | TRBJ1-6 | TRBV5-4 | . | TGTGCCAGCAGCCTGGACAGTCCTTCACCCCTCCACTTT | CASSLDSPSPLHF
. | TRBJ1-1 | TRBV2 | . | TGTGCCAGCAGTAGGGGGGGGCAAGACACTGAAGCTTTCTTT | CASSRGGQDTEAFF
. | TRBJ2-4 | TRBV2 | . | TGTGCCAGCAGTCTCCAGGACAGACTAGCCAAAAACATTCAGTACTTC | CASSLQDRLAKNIQYF
. | TRBJ1-2 | TRBV6-2/TRBV6-3 | . | TGTGCCAGCAGTTCGCCTGTAACAGGATCCGGCTACACCTTC | CASSSPVTGSGYTF
. | TRBJ2-2 | TRBV7-3 | few | TGTGCCAGCAGCGTCGGACAGACGAACACCGGGGAGCTGTTTTTT | CASSVGQTNTGELFF
TRBD2 | TRBJ2-1 | TRBV11-3 | . | TGTGCCAGCAGCTTAATCGGTCTAGCGGGACTTTCCTACAATGAGCAGTTCTTC | CASSLIGLAGLSYNEQFF
. | TRBJ1-3 | TRBV10-3 | . | TGTGCCATCAGTCGCCCGACAGTCTCTGGAAACACCATATATTTT | CAISRPTVSGNTIYF
TRBD1 | TRBJ2-3 | TRBV5-6 | . | TGTGCCAGCAGCTTCACCGGGACAGGGTTTCCAGATACGCAGTATTTT | CASSFTGTGFPDTQYF
TRBD2 | TRBJ2-1 | TRBV5-1 | . | TGCGCCAGCAGCCACCGAGCGGGCGGGAGGGCCGTCTCCTACAATGAGCAGTTCTTC | CASSHRAGGRAVSYNEQFF
. | TRBJ2-7 | TRBV7-9 | . | TGTGCCAGCAGCTTAGTTAGCTACGAGCAGTACTTC | CASSLVSYEQYF
TRBD2 | TRBJ2-3 | TRBV11-3 | . | TGTGCCAGCAGCTTCCGGGGAGGGAGCACAGATACGCAGTATTTT | CASSFRGGSTDTQYF
. | TRBJ1-5 | TRBV7-3 | few | TGTGCCAGCAGCGAACGGCGCGACACGCCCCAGCATTTT | CASSERRDTPQHF
TRBD1 | TRBJ2-1 | TRBV27 | . | TGTGCCAGCAGTTTATCCCTAGGGGGCATGGTGTCTAAGTTCTTC | CASSLSLGGMVSKFF
TRBD1 | TRBJ1-2 | TRBV28 | few | TGTGCCACGGGACAGAACTATGGCTACACCTTC | CATGQNYGYTF
. | TRBJ2-7 | TRBV18 | once | TGTGCCAGCTCTACCAGTGGGGTCGGGATTTCAACCTACGAGCAGTACTTC | CASSTSGVGISTYEQYF
. | TRBJ2-1 | TRBV6-5 | . | TGTGCCAGCAGTTATAGCCACGAAGTCGTCTATAATGAGCAGTTCTTC | CASSYSHEVVYNEQFF
. | TRBJ2-2 | TRBV24-1 | . | TGTGCCACCAGTGATTTACGGGGCACCGGGGAGCTGTTTTTT | CATSDLRGTGELFF
. | TRBJ1-2 | TRBV7-2 | . | TGTGCCAGCAGCTTAGCCGTTAACTATGGCTACACCTTC | CASSLAVNYGYTF
. | TRBJ1-6 | TRBV7-2 | few | TGTGCCAGCAGCCCTTCCGGAGAGAGCTCCTATAATTCACCCCTCCACTTT | CASSPSGESSYNSPLHF
TRBD2 | TRBJ2-3 | TRBV29-1 | . | TGCAGCGTTGTCGGGAGGAGCACAGATACGCAGTATTTT | CSVVGRSTDTQYF
. | TRBJ2-3 | TRBV24-1 | . | TGTGCCACCAGACCCAACGGTCCCACAGATACGCAGTATTTT | CATRPNGPTDTQYF
TRBD1 | TRBJ1-1 | TRBV18 | . | TGTGCCAGCTCCCTGGGACAGTCCCTCGCTGAAGCTTTCTTT | CASSLGQSLAEAFF
. | TRBJ1-5 | TRBV6-2/TRBV6-3 | few | TGTGCCAGCAGTTACGGGGGCAACGGTCAGCCCCAGCATTTT | CASSYGGNGQPQHF
TRBD2 | TRBJ2-5 | TRBV6-2/TRBV6-3 | . | TGTGCCAGCAGTCCGGGGGGGGAGACCCAGTACTTC | CASSPGGETQYF